The 23 T cell receptor beta chains below were found in one sample sequenced in a study of blood T cell repertoires in COVID-19. Here immunoSEQ multiplex PCR was the method, and the copy in TCRdb shows in-frame clones only, minus some. Of 100,000 to 150,000 clones in the sample, more than 75% were seen once. The sequencing input was peripheral blood. The receptors were gathered from a woman in her 50s with acute or convalescent COVID-19.

This clone was seen more than once but under ten times. The chain has TRBV7-2 and TRBJ1-2; D perhaps matches TRBD1 (5 bases). Germline CDR1 SGHTA, CDR2 FQGNSA. V gave up 5 bases and J gave up 7 bases, with 17 bases separating them. This CDR3 is 14 amino acids long. CDR3 coding DNA: TGTGCCAGCAGCACCGGGACTCCCTTCGGTGGCTACACCTTC. As protein: CASSTGTPFGGYTF.

The V gene is TRBV5-1, the J gene TRBJ2-3; D not resolved. Per the germline V gene, CDR1 is SGHRS and CDR2 is YFSETQ. The ends were cut back, 0 bases at V and 7 bases at J, with 12 bases in the middle. The CDR3 runs to 14 residues. CDR3 nucleotide sequence: TGCGCCAGCAGCTTGGGAGGCTTATCAAATACGCAGTATTTT. Translated: CASSLGGLSNTQYF. Looking up the rest from reference TRBV5-1 and TRBJ2-3 gives the full variable domain: KAGVTQTPRYLIKTRGQQVTLSCSPISGHRSVSWYQQTPGQGLQFLFEYFSETQRNKGNFPGRFSGRQFSNSRSEMNVSTLELGDSALYLCASSLGGLSNTQYFGPGTRLTVL.

This clone was counted between two and nine times. The rearrangement uses TRBV10-2 and TRBJ1-5; 9 bases map to TRBD1. V shed 10 bases, J shed 7 bases, and the junction held 8 bases outside the gene matches. The CDR3 runs to 13 residues. Germline loops: CDR1 WSHSY, CDR2 SAAADI. CDR3 sequence reads: CATGQGIGQPQHF. The DNA for the CDR3 is TGCGCCACCGGACAGGGGATAGGCCAGCCCCAGCATTTT.

The V and J genes are TRBV27 and TRBJ1-6; D not certain. This CDR3 is 14 amino acids long. V lost 2 bases and J lost 9, with 11 bases in between. Germline CDR1 MNHEY, CDR2 SMNVEV (reference sequence). The CDR3 DNA reads as TGTGCCAGCAGTTTAAACGGGGTAGGTTCACCCCTCCACTTT. Residues: CASSLNGVGSPLHF.

This chain joins TRBV7-6 and TRBJ2-1; tentative D call: TRBD2 (5 bases). The CDR3 has 13 amino acids. V was shortened by 5 bases and J by 11 bases, with 16 bases between the two germline ends. The V gene's germline CDR1 is SGHVS and CDR2 FNYEAQ. In DNA, the CDR3 is TGTGCCAGCAGCCCAAGCGGTCTCAGTCAGCAGTTCTTC. Translated: CASSPSGLSQQFF.

The gene calls are TRBV11-3 and TRBJ1-1; D unresolved. The germline gives CDR1 SGHNT, CDR2 YENEEA. The CDR3 length is 13 residues. Trimming cost V 7 bases and J 6 bases, with 15 bases left between them. The CDR3 nucleotides are TGTGCCAGCACGTCCGGCCTGCGGGCTGAAGCTTTCTTT. Amino acid sequence: CASTSGLRAEAFF. Based on the CDR3 plus reference TRBV11-3 and TRBJ1-1, the full variable domain is EAGVVQSPRYKIIEKKQPVAFWCNPISGHNTLYWYLQNLGQGPELLIRYENEEAVDDSQLPKDRFSAERLKGVDSTLKIQPAELGDSAVYLCASTSGLRAEAFFGQGTRLTVV.

This rearrangement joins TRBV6-5 to TRBJ2-3; D perhaps matches TRBD1 (6 bases). CDR1 and CDR2 (germline): MNHEY, SVGAGI. The CDR3 runs to 15 residues. Trimming left V 0 bases short and J 3 bases short, with 10 bases between. The CDR3 DNA reads TGTGCCAGCAGTTACTCGCAGGGGTTTACAGATACGCAGTATTTT. It yields the protein CASSYSQGFTDTQYF.

The J gene is TRBJ2-1, the V gene TRBV19, with a possible D match to TRBD1 (6 bases). The V gene's germline CDR1 is LNHDA and CDR2 SQIVND (reference sequence). The V end was cut by 2 bases, the J end by 4 bases, with 12 bases between. The CDR3 length is 15 residues. The CDR3 sequence: CASSIQGNRYNEQFF. CDR3 bases: TGTGCCAGTAGTATACAGGGGAACCGATACAATGAGCAGTTCTTC.

The V and J genes are TRBV10-1 and TRBJ2-7; TRBD2 aligns across 9 bases. CDR3 size: 14 residues. CDR1 and CDR2 (germline): WNHNN, SYGVQD (reference sequence). V gave up 3 bases and J gave up 5 bases; unmatched junction bases: 5. The CDR3 coding sequence is TGCGCCAGCAGTGATCTTGCGGGAGGGGACGAGCAGTACTTC. Its translation is CASSDLAGGDEQYF.

CDR3 protein: CAISESRGQAYGYTF. The DNA of the CDR3 is TGTGCCATCAGTGAGTCGAGGGGGCAGGCCTATGGCTACACCTTC. J is TRBJ1-2 and V is TRBV10-3; 7 bases align to TRBD1. The junction had 5 bases not matched to a gene; V was cut back by 0 bases and J by 4 bases. The CDR3 length is 15 residues. Germline V gene sequence: CDR1 ENHRY, CDR2 SYGVKD.

The V and J genes are TRBV6-2 or TRBV6-3 and TRBJ2-7, with unresolved D. The CDR3 is made up of 15 amino acids. Germline V gene lookup returns CDR1 MNHEY and CDR2 SVGEGT. V was clipped by 0 bases and J by 2 bases, with 11 bases between them. The CDR3 loop reads CASSYSRQLPYEQYF. The DNA for the CDR3 is TGTGCCAGCAGTTACTCGAGGCAACTGCCCTACGAGCAGTACTTC.

The genes are TRBV7-9 and TRBJ1-2; D call uncertain. CDR1 is SEHNR and CDR2 is FQNEAQ in the germline V gene (reference sequence). The CDR3 sequence is 16 residues long. V lost 2 bases and J lost 4, with 17 bases in between. CDR3 in amino acids: CASSLLARTILYGYTF. The CDR3 bases are TGTGCCAGCAGCTTACTCGCCAGAACAATCCTCTATGGCTACACCTTC.

This chain uses TRBV18 with TRBJ2-3; a possible D gene is TRBD1 (6 bases). From germline, CDR1 is KGHSH and CDR2 LQKENI. This CDR3 comprises 15 residues. V was shortened by 3 bases and J by 2 bases, with 12 bases between the two germline ends. The CDR3: CASSPRQDLTDTQYF. The CDR3 region has the DNA TGTGCCAGCTCACCCCGACAGGACCTCACAGATACGCAGTATTTT. Based on the CDR3 plus reference TRBV18 and TRBJ2-3, the full variable domain is NAGVMQNPRHLVRRRGQEARLRCSPMKGHSHVYWYRQLPEEGLKFMVYLQKENIIDESGMPKERFSAEFPKEGPSILRIQQVVRGDSAAYFCASSPRQDLTDTQYFGPGTRLTVL.

The chain carries TRBV12-3 or TRBV12-4 and TRBJ2-2, with TRBD1 matching 7 bases. The CDR3 has 13 residues. V was clipped by 8 bases and J by 4 bases; unmatched bases: 4. CDR3 residues: CASGKGATGELFF. The CDR3 DNA follows: TGTGCCAGCGGAAAGGGGGCCACCGGGGAGCTGTTTTTT.

This chain uses TRBV9 with TRBJ2-7; weak D call: TRBD1 (5 bases). The CDR3 covers 15 residues. Trimming removed 4 bases at V and 0 bases at J, with 14 bases between. The germline gives CDR1 SGDLS, CDR2 YYNGEE. The CDR3 DNA follows: TGTGCCAGCAGCCCCTGGACAAACCCCTCCTACGAGCAGTACTTC. Its protein is CASSPWTNPSYEQYF.

This chain uses TRBV12-3 or TRBV12-4 with TRBJ1-1; D not certain. Between the trimmed V and J ends, which lost 3 bases and 0 bases, there was a span of 5 bases. CDR3 size: 13 residues. The CDR3 loop reads CASSFSMNTEAFF. In DNA, the CDR3 is TGTGCCAGCAGTTTTTCCATGAACACTGAAGCTTTCTTT.

The V gene is TRBV19, the J gene TRBJ2-3; TRBD1 matches 8 bases. The CDR3 covers 12 residues. V gave up 6 bases and J gave up 5 bases; unmatched junction bases: 1. Germline V gene lookup returns CDR1 LNHDA and CDR2 SQIVND (reference sequence). DNA for the CDR3: TGTGCCAGTAGAGACAGGGGAGATACGCAGTATTTT. Translation: CASRDRGDTQYF.

The chain couples TRBV6-2 or TRBV6-3 to TRBJ2-7; the match to TRBD1 covers 9 bases. The CDR3 has 17 amino acids. Trimming removed 4 bases from V and 3 bases from J; junction bases left unmatched: 13. Germline CDR1 is MNHEY and CDR2 is SVGEGT. CDR3 nucleotide sequence: TGTGCCAGCAGTTCCAGTATAGGACAGGGGCTAAACTACGAGCAGTACTTC. It translates to CASSSSIGQGLNYEQYF.

The genes are TRBV3-1 (or the pseudogene TRBV3-2) and TRBJ1-6; no reliable D call. CDR1 is LGHDT and CDR2 is YNNKEL in the germline V gene (reference sequence). The CDR3 is 17 amino acids. Trimming shortened V by 3 bases and J by 4 bases, and 16 bases separated the two germline ends. CDR3 nucleotides: TGTGCCAGCAGCCAGGTTACGAGTGCGGGGTATAATTCACCCCTCCACTTT. This codes for CASSQVTSAGYNSPLHF.

This clone was observed once. The genes are TRBV15 and TRBJ2-1, with D perhaps matching TRBD1 (6 bases). V shed 5 bases and J shed 2 bases, with 16 bases lying between them. Per the germline V gene, CDR1 is LNHNV and CDR2 is YYDKDF (reference sequence). The CDR3 spans 16 residues. The CDR3 loop is CATSPPRQAAYNEQFF. The CDR3 nucleotides read TGTGCCACCAGCCCGCCTCGACAGGCCGCCTACAATGAGCAGTTCTTC.

This chain uses TRBV5-4 with TRBJ1-5, with D possibly matching TRBD1 (5 bases). The CDR3 has 18 residues. V lost 0 bases to trimming and J lost 0 bases, with 16 bases between them. Germline V gives CDR1 SGHNT, CDR2 YYREEE (reference sequence). The CDR3 bases are TGTGCCAGCAGCTTGGGCAGTTCGGAGACAGCTAGCAATCAGCCCCAGCATTTT. This sequence encodes CASSLGSSETASNQPQHF. Full variable domain (rest looked up from reference TRBV5-4 and TRBJ1-5): ETGVTQSPTHLIKTRGQQVTLRCSSQSGHNTVSWYQQALGQGPQFIFQYYREEENGRGNFPPRFSGLQFPNYSSELNVNALELDDSALYLCASSLGSSETASNQPQHFGDGTRLSIL.

This clone is judged medium-sized (0.01 to 0.1%). The CDR3 sequence is CASSLWGNTGTGAYNEQFF. CDR3 coding DNA: TGTGCCAGCAGTTTATGGGGAAACACCGGGACAGGGGCTTACAATGAGCAGTTCTTC. The V gene is TRBV27, the J gene TRBJ2-1; TRBD1 matches 10 bases. From germline, CDR1 is MNHEY and CDR2 SMNVEV (reference sequence). The length of the CDR3 is 19 residues. V shed 1 base, J shed 4 bases, and the junction held 13 bases outside the gene matches.

The V and J genes are TRBV3-1 (or the pseudogene TRBV3-2) and TRBJ2-4; D is undetermined. CDR1 LGHDT and CDR2 YNNKEL come from the germline V gene (reference sequence). The CDR3 runs to 14 residues. The germline V and J ends were trimmed by 4 bases and 3 bases, with 10 bases remaining between them. In DNA, the CDR3 is TGTGCCAGCAGCCCGACCTCGGGCAAAAACATTCAGTACTTC. It is translated as CASSPTSGKNIQYF.